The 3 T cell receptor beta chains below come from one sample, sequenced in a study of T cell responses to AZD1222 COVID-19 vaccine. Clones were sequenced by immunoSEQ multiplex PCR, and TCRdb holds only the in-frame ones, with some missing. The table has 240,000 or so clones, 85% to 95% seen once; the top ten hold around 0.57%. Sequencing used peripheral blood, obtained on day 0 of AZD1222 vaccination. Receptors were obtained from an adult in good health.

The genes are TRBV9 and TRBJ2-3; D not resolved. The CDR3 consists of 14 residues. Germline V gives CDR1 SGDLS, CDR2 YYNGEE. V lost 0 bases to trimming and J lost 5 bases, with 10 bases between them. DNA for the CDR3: TGTGCCAGCAGCGTAGGGGCCGCGTTAGATACGCAGTATTTT. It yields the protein CASSVGAALDTQYF.

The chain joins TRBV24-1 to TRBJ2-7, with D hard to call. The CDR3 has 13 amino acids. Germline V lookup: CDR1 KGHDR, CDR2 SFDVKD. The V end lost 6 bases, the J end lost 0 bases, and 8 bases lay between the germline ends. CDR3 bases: TGTGCCACCAGTAGTGCACTCTCCTACGAGCAGTACTTC. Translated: CATSSALSYEQYF.

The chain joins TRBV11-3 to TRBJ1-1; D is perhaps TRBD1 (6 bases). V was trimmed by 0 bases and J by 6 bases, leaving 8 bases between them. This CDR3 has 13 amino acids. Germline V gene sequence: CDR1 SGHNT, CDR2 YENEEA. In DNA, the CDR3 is TGTGCCAGCAGCTTAGAGCCAGGGGCTGAAGCTTTCTTT. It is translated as CASSLEPGAEAFF.